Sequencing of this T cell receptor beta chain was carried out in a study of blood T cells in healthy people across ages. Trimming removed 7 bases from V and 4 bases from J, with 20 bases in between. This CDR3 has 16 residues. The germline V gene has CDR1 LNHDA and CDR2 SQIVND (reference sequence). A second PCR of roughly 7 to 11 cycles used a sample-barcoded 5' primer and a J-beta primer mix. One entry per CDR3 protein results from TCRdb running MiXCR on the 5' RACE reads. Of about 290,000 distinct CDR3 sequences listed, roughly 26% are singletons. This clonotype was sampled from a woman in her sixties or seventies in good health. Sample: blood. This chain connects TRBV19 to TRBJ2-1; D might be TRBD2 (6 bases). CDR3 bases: TGTGCCAGTACTCCCTGGGCGACTAGTAGTTACAATGAGCAGTTCTTC. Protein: CASTPWATSSYNEQFF.